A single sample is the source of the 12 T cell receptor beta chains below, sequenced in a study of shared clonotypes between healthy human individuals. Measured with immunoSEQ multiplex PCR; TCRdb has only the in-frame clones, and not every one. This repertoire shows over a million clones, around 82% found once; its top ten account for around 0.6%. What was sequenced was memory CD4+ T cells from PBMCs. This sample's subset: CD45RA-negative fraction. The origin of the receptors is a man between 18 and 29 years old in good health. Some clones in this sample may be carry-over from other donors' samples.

The CDR3 region has the DNA TGTGCCAGCAGCTTAACCAGGCCTAATGAAAAACTGTTTTTT. This translates into CASSLTRPNEKLFF. This chain joins TRBV7-2 and TRBJ1-4; no clear D. Germline loops: CDR1 SGHTA, CDR2 FQGNSA. The V and J ends lost 2 bases and 3 bases respectively, with 7 bases between them. The CDR3 is 14 residues long.

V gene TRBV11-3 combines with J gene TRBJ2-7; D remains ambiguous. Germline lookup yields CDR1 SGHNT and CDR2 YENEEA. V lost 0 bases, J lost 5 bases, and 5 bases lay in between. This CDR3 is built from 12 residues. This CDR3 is CASSLDLNEQYF. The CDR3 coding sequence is TGTGCCAGCAGCTTAGATTTAAACGAGCAGTACTTC.

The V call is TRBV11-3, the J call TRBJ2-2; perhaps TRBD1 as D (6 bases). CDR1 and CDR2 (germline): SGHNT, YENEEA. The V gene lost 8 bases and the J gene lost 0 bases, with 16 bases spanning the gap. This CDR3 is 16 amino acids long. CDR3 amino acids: CASRSPGQPNTGELFF. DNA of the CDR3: TGTGCCAGCCGATCCCCTGGACAGCCGAACACCGGGGAGCTGTTTTTT.

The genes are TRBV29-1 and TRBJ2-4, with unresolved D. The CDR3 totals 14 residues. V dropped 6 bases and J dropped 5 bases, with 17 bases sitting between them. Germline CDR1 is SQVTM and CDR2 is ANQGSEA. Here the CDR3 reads CSVTSPPAQNIQYF. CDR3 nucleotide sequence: TGCAGCGTCACTTCGCCACCTGCCCAAAACATTCAGTACTTC.

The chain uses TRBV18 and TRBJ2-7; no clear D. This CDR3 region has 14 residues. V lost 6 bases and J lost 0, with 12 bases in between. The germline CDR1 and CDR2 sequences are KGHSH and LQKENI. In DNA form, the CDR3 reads TGTGCCAGCTCTATTGGGTCAAGCTCCTACGAGCAGTACTTC. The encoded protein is CASSIGSSSYEQYF.

The CDR3 reads CASSSTPSYYGYTF. CDR3 nucleotide sequence: TGTGCCAGCAGTTCCACCCCCAGTTATTATGGCTACACCTTC. The V gene is TRBV28, the J gene TRBJ1-2; D not resolved. With 4 bases removed from V and 5 bases from J, the gap between germline ends came to 14 bases. This CDR3 region has 14 residues. From germline, CDR1 is MDHEN and CDR2 SYDVKM.

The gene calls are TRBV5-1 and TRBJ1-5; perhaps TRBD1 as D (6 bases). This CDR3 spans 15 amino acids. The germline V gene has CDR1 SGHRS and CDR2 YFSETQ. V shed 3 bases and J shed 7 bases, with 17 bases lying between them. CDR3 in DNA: TGCGCCAGCAGCTCTGCAGGACTGACAGGACAGCCCCAGCATTTT. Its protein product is CASSSAGLTGQPQHF. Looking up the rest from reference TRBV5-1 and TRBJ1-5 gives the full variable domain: KAGVTQTPRYLIKTRGQQVTLSCSPISGHRSVSWYQQTPGQGLQFLFEYFSETQRNKGNFPGRFSGRQFSNSRSEMNVSTLELGDSALYLCASSSAGLTGQPQHFGDGTRLSIL.

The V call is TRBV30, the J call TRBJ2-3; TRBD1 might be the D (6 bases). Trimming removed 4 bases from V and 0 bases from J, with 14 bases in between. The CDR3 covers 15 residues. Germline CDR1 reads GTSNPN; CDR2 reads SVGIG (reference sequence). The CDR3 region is CAWTRGTQSTDTQYF. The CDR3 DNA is TGTGCCTGGACTCGAGGGACACAGAGCACAGATACGCAGTATTTT.

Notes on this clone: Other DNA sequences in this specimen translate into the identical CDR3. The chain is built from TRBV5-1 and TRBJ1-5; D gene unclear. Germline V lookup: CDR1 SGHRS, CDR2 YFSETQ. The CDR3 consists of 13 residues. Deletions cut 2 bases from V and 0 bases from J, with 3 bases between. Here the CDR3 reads CASSLGSNQPQHF. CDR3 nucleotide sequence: TGCGCCAGCAGCTTAGGTAGCAATCAGCCCCAGCATTTT.

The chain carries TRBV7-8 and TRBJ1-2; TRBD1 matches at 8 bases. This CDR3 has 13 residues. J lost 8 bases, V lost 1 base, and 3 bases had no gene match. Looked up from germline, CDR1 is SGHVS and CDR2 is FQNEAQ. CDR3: CASSLGRGQGYTF. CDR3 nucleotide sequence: TGTGCCAGCAGCTTAGGCAGGGGGCAGGGCTACACCTTC.

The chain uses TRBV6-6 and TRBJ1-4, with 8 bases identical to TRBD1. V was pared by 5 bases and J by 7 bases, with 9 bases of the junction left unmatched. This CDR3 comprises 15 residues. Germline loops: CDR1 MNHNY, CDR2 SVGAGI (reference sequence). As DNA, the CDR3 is TGTGCCAGCAGTAAGGATCCAGGGGGCCCTGAAAAACTGTTTTTT. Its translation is CASSKDPGGPEKLFF.

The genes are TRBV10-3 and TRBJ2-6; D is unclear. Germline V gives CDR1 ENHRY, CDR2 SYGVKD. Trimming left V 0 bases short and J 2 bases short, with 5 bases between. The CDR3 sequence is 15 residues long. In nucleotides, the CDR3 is TGTGCCATCAGTGAGTCGAATGCTGGGGCCAACGTCCTGACTTTC. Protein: CAISESNAGANVLTF.